This T cell receptor (beta chain) is drawn from a study of TIL therapy for anti-PD-1-resistant metastatic lung cancer. Whole-study context: Median tumor PD-L1 proportion score was under 7.5%. Several tumors were EGFR-mutant and two were ALK-rearranged. Study conclusions and caveats: Treatment-naive, never-smoker and oncogene-addicted patients were overrepresented in this highly selected cohort.

The libraries were made with immunoSEQ v3. TCRdb's copy holds only in-frame clones and misses some; the assay was immunoSEQ multiplex PCR. The sample has more than 45,000 clones, around four fifths seen once. Time point: pre-treatment sample, taken before nivolumab and TIL therapy. Adults with stage 4 NSCLC were enrolled in a phase I trial. A remark on this clone: Its specificity is not known.

The input for sequencing was blood, taken at baseline. The clonotype comes from a person between 25 and 79 years old with non-small cell lung cancer.

The CDR3 region has the DNA TGTGCCAGCAGCTTAATCAGTGACGAGCAGTACTTC. This codes for CASSLISDEQYF. The chain uses TRBV7-2 and TRBJ2-7, with unresolved D. Germline CDR1 and CDR2: SGHTA and FQGNSA. The CDR3 is 12 amino acids. The V end was cut by 2 bases, the J end by 5 bases, with 7 bases between.